Below, 11 T cell receptor beta chains from the same sample are listed, as sequenced in a study of CD8+CD57+ T cells in acquired aplastic anemia. An expansion of CD8+CD57+ cells by flow cytometry had been shown in patients chosen for sequencing. Genomic DNA, serving as template, underwent TCR beta VDJ and CDR3 profiling. TCRdb recomputed calls from the reads with MiXCR, one row per CDR3 protein. The sample records 150,000 or so distinct CDR3 sequences, around half being singletons. Sequencing was performed on sorted CD4+, CD8+, or CD8+CD57+ T cells (not recorded which) from PBMCs. The receptor source for this set is a human donor with aplastic anemia.

A remark on this clonotype: At one end the junction does not follow the germline gene, possibly because of a read error. Written as DNA, the CDR3 is TGTGCCAGCAGTTTAGCTCCACTAGCGGACCTCTACAATGAGCGGTTCTTC. Protein product: CASSLAPLADLYNERFF. The V and J genes are TRBV12-3 or TRBV12-4 and TRBJ2-1, with 8 nucleotides matching TRBD2. The CDR3 contains 17 residues.

The V call is TRBV9, the J call TRBJ1-2; no clear D gene. The V end was cut by 7 bases, the J end by 1 base, with 2 bases between. Per the germline V gene, CDR1 is SGDLS and CDR2 is YYNGEE. This CDR3 has 10 amino acids. Here the CDR3 DNA reads TGTGCCAGCGGTAACTATGGCTACACCTTC. Its protein is CASGNYGYTF. Variable domain in full (rest from reference TRBV9 and TRBJ1-2): DSGVTQTPKHLITATGQRVTLRCSPRSGDLSVYWYQQSLDQGLQFLIQYYNGEERAKGNILERFSAQQFPDLHSELNLSSLELGDSALYFCASGNYGYTFGSGTRLTVV.

The chain links TRBV7-3 to TRBJ2-3; TRBD2 matches 11 bases. The V segment lost 1 base and the J segment 1 base; nucleotides outside the gene matches: 7. Germline values: CDR1 SGHTA, CDR2 FQGTGA. The CDR3 sequence is 18 residues long. The CDR3 region is CASSLRVSGRAGTDTQYF. The CDR3 DNA reads TGTGCCAGCAGCTTAAGAGTTAGCGGGAGGGCGGGCACAGATACGCAGTATTTT.

This chain connects TRBV11-1 to TRBJ2-2; D might be TRBD2 (6 bases). Trimming removed 4 bases at V and 4 bases at J, with 16 bases between. The germline gives CDR1 SGHAT, CDR2 FQDESV (reference sequence). This CDR3 comprises 16 residues. The CDR3: CASSSVMAGPTGELFF. The CDR3 region has the DNA TGTGCCAGCAGCTCCGTGATGGCGGGACCCACCGGGGAGCTGTTTTTT.

This chain uses TRBV10-3 with TRBJ2-3, with D possibly being TRBD1 (6 bases). This CDR3 spans 14 amino acids. Trimming removed 6 bases from V and 2 bases from J, with 12 bases in between. Germline values: CDR1 ENHRY, CDR2 SYGVKD. As DNA, the CDR3 is TGTGCCATCAGCCCCGGACAGAACACAGATACGCAGTATTTT. The encoded protein is CAISPGQNTDTQYF.

This clonotype was seen once. With a much larger clone just one base away, this may be a read error. The chain's CDR3 is CARSAGQVKVTEAFF. Here the CDR3 DNA reads TGTGCCCGCAGCGCGGGACAGGTAAAGGTCACTGAAGCTTTCTTT. The chain links TRBV5-8 to TRBJ1-1; TRBD1 matches at 8 bases. The germline V gene has CDR1 SGHTS and CDR2 YDEGEE. This CDR3 has 15 amino acids.

This clonotype was seen more than once but under ten times. The chain employs TRBV7-8 and TRBJ1-5; D gene uncertain. This CDR3 has 12 amino acids. Trimming pared 5 bases from V and 3 bases from J, leaving 5 bases between. Germline lookup yields CDR1 SGHVS and CDR2 FQNEAQ. In nucleotides, the CDR3 is TGTGCCAGCAGCGGATACAATCAGCCCCAGCATTTT. Translation gives CASSGYNQPQHF.

This clonotype has at least ten counts. The rearrangement links TRBV5-1 to TRBJ1-1, with D perhaps TRBD1 (6 bases). The germline V gene has CDR1 SGHRS and CDR2 YFSETQ. This CDR3 comprises 15 residues. Trimming pared 0 bases from V and 0 bases from J, leaving 9 bases between. CDR3 DNA sequence: TGCGCCAGCAGCTTGGAGGGGGGACTGAACACTGAAGCTTTCTTT. Protein: CASSLEGGLNTEAFF.

The chain joins TRBV29-1 to TRBJ1-1; a possible D gene is TRBD1 (6 bases). The CDR3 length is 13 residues. V was shortened by 5 bases and J by 3 bases, with 13 bases between the two germline ends. Germline CDR1 and CDR2: SQVTM and ANQGSEA. The chain's CDR3 is CSVTGTGDTEAFF. The CDR3 DNA sequence: TGCAGCGTTACAGGGACCGGAGACACTGAAGCTTTCTTT.

The J gene is TRBJ1-3, the V gene TRBV10-3; D perhaps matches TRBD1 (5 bases). Germline V gene data show CDR1 as ENHRY and CDR2 as SYGVKD. The CDR3 is 17 amino acids. V lost 6 bases and J 0 bases, leaving 18 bases between the germline ends. In nucleotides, the CDR3 is TGTGCCATCAGCGCAAGGGGCTTGCTGAGCTCTGGAAACACCATATATTTT. This codes for CAISARGLLSSGNTIYF.

This chain connects TRBV7-8 to TRBJ1-6; TRBD1 agrees at 9 bases. After removal of 5 bases from V and 7 bases from J, the junction contained 6 bases not matched to a gene. This CDR3 is 15 amino acids long. CDR1 SGHVS and CDR2 FQNEAQ come from the germline V gene. The CDR3 loop is CASSAGTGRNSPLHF. CDR3 sequence (DNA): TGTGCCAGCAGCGCGGGGACAGGGAGGAATTCACCCCTCCACTTT.